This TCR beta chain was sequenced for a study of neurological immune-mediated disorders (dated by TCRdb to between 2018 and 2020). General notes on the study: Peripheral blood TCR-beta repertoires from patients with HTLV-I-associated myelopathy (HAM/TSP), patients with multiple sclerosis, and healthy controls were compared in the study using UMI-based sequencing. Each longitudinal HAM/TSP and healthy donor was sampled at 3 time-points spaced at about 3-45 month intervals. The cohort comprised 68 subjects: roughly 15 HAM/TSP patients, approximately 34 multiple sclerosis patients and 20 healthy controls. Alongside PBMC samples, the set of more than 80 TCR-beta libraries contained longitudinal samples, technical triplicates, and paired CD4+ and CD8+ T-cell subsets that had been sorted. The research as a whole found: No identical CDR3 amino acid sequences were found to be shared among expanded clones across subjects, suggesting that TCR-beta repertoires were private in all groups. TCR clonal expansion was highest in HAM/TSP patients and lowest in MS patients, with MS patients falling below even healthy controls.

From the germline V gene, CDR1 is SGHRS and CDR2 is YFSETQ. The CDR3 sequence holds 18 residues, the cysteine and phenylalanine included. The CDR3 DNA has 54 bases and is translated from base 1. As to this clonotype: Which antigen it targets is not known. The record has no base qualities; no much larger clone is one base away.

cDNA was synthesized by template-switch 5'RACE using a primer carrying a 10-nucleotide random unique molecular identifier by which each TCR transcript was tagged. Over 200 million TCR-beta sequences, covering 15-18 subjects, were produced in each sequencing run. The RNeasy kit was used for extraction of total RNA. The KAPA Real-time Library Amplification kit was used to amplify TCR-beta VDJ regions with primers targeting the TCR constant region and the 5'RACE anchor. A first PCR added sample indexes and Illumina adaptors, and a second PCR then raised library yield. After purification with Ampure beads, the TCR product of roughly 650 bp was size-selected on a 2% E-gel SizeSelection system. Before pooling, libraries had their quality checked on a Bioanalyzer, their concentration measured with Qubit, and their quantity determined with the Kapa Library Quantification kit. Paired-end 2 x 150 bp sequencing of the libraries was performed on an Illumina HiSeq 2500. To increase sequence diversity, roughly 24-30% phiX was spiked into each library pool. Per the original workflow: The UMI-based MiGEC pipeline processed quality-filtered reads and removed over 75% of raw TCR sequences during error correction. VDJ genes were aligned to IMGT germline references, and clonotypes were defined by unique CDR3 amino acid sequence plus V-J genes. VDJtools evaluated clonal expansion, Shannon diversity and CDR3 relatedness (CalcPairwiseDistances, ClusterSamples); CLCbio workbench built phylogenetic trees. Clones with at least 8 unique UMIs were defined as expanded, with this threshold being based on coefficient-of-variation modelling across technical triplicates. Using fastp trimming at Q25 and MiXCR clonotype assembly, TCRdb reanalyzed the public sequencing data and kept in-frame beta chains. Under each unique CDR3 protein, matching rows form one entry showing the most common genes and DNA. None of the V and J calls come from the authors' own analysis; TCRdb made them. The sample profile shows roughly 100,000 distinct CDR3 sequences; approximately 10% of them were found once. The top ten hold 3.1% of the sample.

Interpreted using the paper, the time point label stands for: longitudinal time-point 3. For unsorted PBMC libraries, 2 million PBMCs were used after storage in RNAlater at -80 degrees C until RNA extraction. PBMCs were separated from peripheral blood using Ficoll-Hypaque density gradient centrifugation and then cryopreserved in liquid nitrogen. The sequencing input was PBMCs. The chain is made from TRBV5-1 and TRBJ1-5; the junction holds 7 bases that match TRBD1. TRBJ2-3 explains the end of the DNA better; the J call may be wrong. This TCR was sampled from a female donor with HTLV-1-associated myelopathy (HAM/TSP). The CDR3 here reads CASSYRDSSTYSNQPQYF. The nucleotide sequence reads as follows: TGCGCCAGCAGCTATCGGGACAGTTCAACGTATAGCAATCAGCCCCAGTATTTT.